The clone carrying this T cell receptor beta chain was counted between two and nine times. As yet, its antigen is unknown. The sample belongs to a study of cytomegalovirus exposure and HLA in healthy donors. The CDR3 loop spans 13 amino acids. V shed 4 bases, J shed 7 bases, and the junction held 4 bases outside the gene matches. Germline CDR1 reads SGDLS; CDR2 reads YYNGEE. Overall study results and limits: Cytomegalovirus association was assigned to about 150 TCR beta chains.

Amplification used 60 Vbeta primers and 13 Jbeta primers. Clones were sequenced by immunoSEQ multiplex PCR, and TCRdb holds only the in-frame ones, with some missing. Among approximately 140,000 clones listed, about 80% were seen once. The sample consisted of PBMCs. The receptor was isolated from a woman aged 40 to 50 in good health and CMV-seropositive. The V call is TRBV9, the J call TRBJ2-5; 10 bases fit TRBD1. In DNA form, the CDR3 reads TGTGCCAGCAGCAAGGGGGACAGGGGGACCCAGTACTTC. Protein: CASSKGDRGTQYF. The full variable domain, with the rest looked up from reference TRBV9 and TRBJ2-5, is DSGVTQTPKHLITATGQRVTLRCSPRSGDLSVYWYQQSLDQGLQFLIQYYNGEERAKGNILERFSAQQFPDLHSELNLSSLELGDSALYFCASSKGDRGTQYFGPGTRLLVL.